The source of this TCR beta chain is a study of early T cells in non-severe SARS-CoV-2 infection. Across the whole study: Bulk RNA isolated from unsorted whole blood underwent sequencing; chains were not paired. Study conclusions and caveats: Private and CD4 specificities were missed by VDJdb matching, which favored anti-spike CD8 responses.

Germline V CDR1 and CDR2: ENHRY, SYGVKD. CDR3 length: 8 amino acids. V was cut by 8 bases and J by 4 bases, with 0 bases left in between. Individual cDNA molecules received unique molecular identifiers. Via MiXCR, TCRdb re-called the 5' RACE reads, giving one row per CDR3 protein. The sample yields approximately 69,000 distinct CDR3 sequences, about an eighth seen once. About this clonotype: Antigen: not known.

This clonotype was obtained from an adult who was a healthcare worker with PCR-confirmed SARS-CoV-2 infection or an uninfected control (not recorded which). The chain uses TRBV10-3 and TRBJ2-7; D is uncertain. Sequencing used whole blood. The chain's CDR3 is CAIYEQYF. As DNA, the CDR3 is TGTGCCATCTACGAGCAGTACTTC.